This T cell receptor beta chain was recorded in a study of T cells in Graves' hyperthyroidism and ophthalmopathy. For the study at large: Peripheral blood samples were taken at initial diagnosis, prior to any treatment.

This clonotype is a singleton in its sample. This may be a read error: a much more frequent sequence differs by one nucleotide. Diagnosis rested on symptoms, serum thyroxine and TRAb, thyroid ultrasound, and orbital computed tomography. The authors obtained PBMCs from over 8 ml of fresh peripheral blood. RNA transcripts gave rise to amplified TCR beta CDR3 regions. In the first-round RT-PCR of the TCR CDR3, the HTBI primer set was used. TCRdb re-called the multiplex PCR reads with MiXCR, one entry per CDR3 protein. Here the sample spans 500,000 to 650,000 distinct CDR3 sequences, about 15% being singletons. Trimming shortened V by 2 bases and J by 0 bases, and 16 bases separated the two germline ends. CDR1 and CDR2 (germline): MNHNS, SASEGT. The CDR3 has 17 amino acids.

The chain links TRBV6-1 to TRBJ1-1, with TRBD1 as a possible D gene (5 bases). The TCR was taken from a woman younger than 30 with Graves' ophthalmopathy. Sample: blood. The CDR3 is CASSELWAGNMNTEAFF. CDR3 DNA: TGTGCCAGCAGTGAACTATGGGCAGGGAACATGAACACTGAAGCTTTCTTT.